This TCR beta chain was retrieved from a study of T cell clonotyping in hematopoietic cell transplantation. Looked up from germline, CDR1 is KGHSH and CDR2 is LQKENI. After removal of 5 bases from V and 0 bases from J, the junction contained 6 bases not matched to a gene. The CDR3 covers 15 residues. The method was immunoSEQ multiplex PCR; TCRdb's version includes in-frame clones alone and lacks a portion of them. This sample has over a thousand clones, with around 84% found just once. The specimen comprised PBMCs, sampled 30 days after allogeneic stem cell transplant. This sequence joins TRBV18 and TRBJ2-7, with 8 nucleotides matching TRBD1. The receptor comes from a male patient aged 60 to 75 who had an allogeneic stem cell transplant, so the T cells may come from the graft donor. Some clones in this sample may be carry-over from other donors' samples. The CDR3 loop reads CASSSGQGPSYEQYF. CDR3 nucleotides: TGTGCCAGCTCATCAGGACAGGGCCCCTCCTACGAGCAGTACTTC.